This T cell receptor (beta chain) was obtained from a study of T cell repertoires and HLA-DP antigens. Worth noting for this clone: Its antigen is not identified.

The data were produced by immunoSEQ multiplex PCR, yet TCRdb's version contains in-frame clones alone and is incomplete. Of around 70,000 clones in the sample, roughly 77% were seen once. After removal of 5 bases from V and 5 bases from J, the junction contained 5 bases not matched to a gene. The CDR3 runs 13 residues. CDR1 is MNHNY and CDR2 is SVGAGI in the germline V gene (reference sequence). The receptor's source is a man aged 60 to 75 in good health and CMV-seronegative. Sequenced material: CD4+ T cells from PBMCs. The chain carries TRBV6-6 and TRBJ2-5, with 7 bases fitting TRBD1. The CDR3 region is CASSLGQVETQYF. The CDR3 nucleotides read TGTGCCAGCAGTCTAGGACAGGTCGAGACCCAGTACTTC.